The TCR beta chain described here comes from a study of blood T cell repertoires in COVID-19. Study information: The cDNA or gDNA used as material had been derived from T cells, B-cell-depleted T cells, or PBMCs.

Those enrolled, adults aged roughly 18 to 100 years, came from about 24 US areas. Germline V lookup: CDR1 LNHNV, CDR2 YYDKDF (reference sequence). This CDR3 spans 15 amino acids. The J segment lost 6 bases and the V segment lost 6 bases, leaving 11 bases of the junction unmatched. In the study's own analysis: Estimates of nucleated cell counts were drawn from the amplification of reference gene primers. Sequenced by immunoSEQ multiplex PCR; TCRdb stores in-frame clones only, minus some. Clonal size and the V and J genes are those of that table, whereas D and trimming came from the DNA. The table records approximately 220,000 clones, 83% of them present only once.

Sequences were obtained from PBMCs or T cells enriched from blood (not recorded which). The chain joins TRBV15 to TRBJ2-7; 10 bases map to TRBD1. The clonotype originates from a woman aged 45 to 65 who had been exposed to COVID-19. The CDR3 nucleotides are TGTGCCACCAGGCTATCCGGGACAGGGGACGGCGAGCAGTACTTC. Residues: CATRLSGTGDGEQYF.